These T cell receptor beta chains were read from a single sample in a study of blood T cell repertoires in COVID-19. Method: immunoSEQ multiplex PCR; TCRdb's copy keeps in-frame clones and lacks some. The table shows around 79,000 clones, with roughly 80% occurring only once. Material: peripheral blood. The receptors were sampled from a woman aged 55-70 years with acute or convalescent COVID-19. The conserved cysteine and the conserved F or W are not part of the CDR3 here.

V gene	CDR3 protein
TRBV6-4	ASAGEPGNTIY
TRBV19	ASSLRVSGNTIY
TRBV3-1/TRBV3-2	ASSQDPGTSTGELF
TRBV6-6	ASSFGTATEAF
TRBV25-1	ASSLYGGFTGELF
TRBV25-1	ASSESGAGGTEAF
TRBV5-5	ASSLGGGQTYEQY
TRBV6-5	ASRAGQINQPQH
TRBV5-1	ASSLAGTGVEKLF
TRBV5-1	ASSRGPEAF
TRBV24-1	ATSDRRDRVEEQY
TRBV6-5	ASRAGTGSTEAF